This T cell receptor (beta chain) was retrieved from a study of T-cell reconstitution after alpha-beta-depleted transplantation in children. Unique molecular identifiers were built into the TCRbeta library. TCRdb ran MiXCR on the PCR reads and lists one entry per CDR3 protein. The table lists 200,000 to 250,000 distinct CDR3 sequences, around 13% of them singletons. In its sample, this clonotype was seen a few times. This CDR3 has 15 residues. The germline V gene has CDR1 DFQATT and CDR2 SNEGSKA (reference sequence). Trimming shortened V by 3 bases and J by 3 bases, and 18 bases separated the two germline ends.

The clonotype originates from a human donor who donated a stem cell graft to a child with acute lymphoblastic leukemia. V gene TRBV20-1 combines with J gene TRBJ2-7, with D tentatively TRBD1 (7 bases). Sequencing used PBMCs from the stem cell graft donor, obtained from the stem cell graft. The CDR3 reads CSARGGQGDVYEQYF. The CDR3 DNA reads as TGCAGTGCTAGGGGGGGTCAGGGGGACGTCTACGAGCAGTACTTC.